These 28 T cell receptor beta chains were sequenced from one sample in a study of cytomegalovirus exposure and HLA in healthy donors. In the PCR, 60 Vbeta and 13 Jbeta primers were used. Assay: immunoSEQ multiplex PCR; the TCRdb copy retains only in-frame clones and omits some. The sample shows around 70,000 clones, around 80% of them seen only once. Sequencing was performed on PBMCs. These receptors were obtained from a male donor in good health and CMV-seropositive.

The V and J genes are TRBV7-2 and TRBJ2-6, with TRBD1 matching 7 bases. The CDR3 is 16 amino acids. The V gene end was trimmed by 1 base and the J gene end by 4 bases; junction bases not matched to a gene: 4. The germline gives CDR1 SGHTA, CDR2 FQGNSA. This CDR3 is CASSLVTGSGANVLTF. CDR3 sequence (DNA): TGTGCCAGCAGCTTAGTGACAGGGTCCGGGGCCAACGTCCTGACTTTC.

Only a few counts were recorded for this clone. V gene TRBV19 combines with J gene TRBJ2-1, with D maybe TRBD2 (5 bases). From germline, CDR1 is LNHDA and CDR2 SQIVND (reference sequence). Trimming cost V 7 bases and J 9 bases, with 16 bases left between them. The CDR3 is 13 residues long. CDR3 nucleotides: TGTGCCAGTAAAACGGGAAGATGGAGTGAGCAGTTCTTC. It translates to CASKTGRWSEQFF.

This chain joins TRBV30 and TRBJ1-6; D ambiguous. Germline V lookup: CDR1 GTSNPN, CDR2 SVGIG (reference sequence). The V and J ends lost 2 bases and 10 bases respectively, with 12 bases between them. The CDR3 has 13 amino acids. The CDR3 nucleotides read TGTGCCTGGAGTTTTATGGGAGGCTCACCCCTCCACTTT. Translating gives CAWSFMGGSPLHF. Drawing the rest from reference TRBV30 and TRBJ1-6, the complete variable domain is SQTIHQWPATLVQPVGSPLSLECTVEGTSNPNLYWYRQAAGRGLQLLFYSVGIGQISSEVPQNLSASRPQDRQFILSSKKLLLSDSGFYLCAWSFMGGSPLHFGNGTRLTVT.

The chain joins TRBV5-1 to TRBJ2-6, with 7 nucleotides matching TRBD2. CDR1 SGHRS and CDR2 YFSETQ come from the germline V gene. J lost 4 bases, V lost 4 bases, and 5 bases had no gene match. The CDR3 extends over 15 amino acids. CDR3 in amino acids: CASSTGEGGANVLTF. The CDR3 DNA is TGCGCCAGCAGCACCGGGGAGGGGGGGGCCAACGTCCTGACTTTC.

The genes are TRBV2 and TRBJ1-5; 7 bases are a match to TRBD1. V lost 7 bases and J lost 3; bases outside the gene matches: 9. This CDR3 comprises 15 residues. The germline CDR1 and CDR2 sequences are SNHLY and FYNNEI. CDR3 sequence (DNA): TGTGCCAGCAAGTCGGTAGGGGGCGTCAATCAGCCCCAGCATTTT. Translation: CASKSVGGVNQPQHF.

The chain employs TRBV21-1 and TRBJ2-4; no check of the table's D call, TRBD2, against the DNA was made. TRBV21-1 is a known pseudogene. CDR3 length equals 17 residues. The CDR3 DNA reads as TGTGCCAGCAGCAAAGTGGTAGCGGGAGGAGACAAAAACATTCAGTACTTC. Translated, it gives CASSKVVAGGDKNIQYF.

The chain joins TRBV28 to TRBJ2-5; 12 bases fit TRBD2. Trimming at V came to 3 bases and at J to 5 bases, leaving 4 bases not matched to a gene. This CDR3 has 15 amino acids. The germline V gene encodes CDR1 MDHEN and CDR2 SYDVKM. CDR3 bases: TGTGCCAGCAGTTTGGGACTAGCGGGCGGGGAGACCCAGTACTTC. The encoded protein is CASSLGLAGGETQYF. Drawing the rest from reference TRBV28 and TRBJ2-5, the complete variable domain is DVKVTQSSRYLVKRTGEKVFLECVQDMDHENMFWYRQDPGLGLRLIYFSYDVKMKEKGDIPEGYSVSREKKERFSLILESASTNQTSMYLCASSLGLAGGETQYFGPGTRLLVL.

The CDR3 coding sequence is TGCAGCGGGGGGGGACAGGAGATGCAGTACTTC. Residues: CSGGGQEMQYF. The V gene is TRBV29-1, the J gene TRBJ2-7, with D maybe TRBD1 (8 bases). Trimming took 7 bases from V and 9 from J, leaving 16 bases between them. The CDR3 loop spans 11 amino acids. Germline lookup yields CDR1 SQVTM and CDR2 ANQGSEA.

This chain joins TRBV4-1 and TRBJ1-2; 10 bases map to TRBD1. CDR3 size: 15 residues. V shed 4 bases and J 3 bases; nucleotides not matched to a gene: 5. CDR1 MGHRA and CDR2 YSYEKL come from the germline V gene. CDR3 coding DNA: TGCGCCAGCAGCCCCCGACAGGGGGCAGACTATGGCTACACCTTC. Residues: CASSPRQGADYGYTF.

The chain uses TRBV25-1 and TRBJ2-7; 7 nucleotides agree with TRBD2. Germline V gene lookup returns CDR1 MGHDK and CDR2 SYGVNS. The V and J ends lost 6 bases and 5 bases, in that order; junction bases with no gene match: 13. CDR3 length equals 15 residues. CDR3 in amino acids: CASSAREVKGHEQYF. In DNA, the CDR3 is TGTGCCAGCAGCGCACGGGAGGTGAAGGGGCACGAGCAGTACTTC.

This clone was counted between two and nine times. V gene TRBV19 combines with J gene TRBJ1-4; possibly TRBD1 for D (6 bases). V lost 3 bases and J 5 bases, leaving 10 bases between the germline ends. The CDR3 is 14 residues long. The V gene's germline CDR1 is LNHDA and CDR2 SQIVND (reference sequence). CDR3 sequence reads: CASSIGQKNEKLFF. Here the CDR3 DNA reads TGTGCCAGTAGTATCGGACAGAAAAATGAAAAACTGTTTTTT. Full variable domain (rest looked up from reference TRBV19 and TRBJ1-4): DGGITQSPKYLFRKEGQNVTLSCEQNLNHDAMYWYRQDPGQGLRLIYYSQIVNDFQKGDIAEGYSVSREKKESFPLTVTSAQKNPTAFYLCASSIGQKNEKLFFGSGTQLSVL.

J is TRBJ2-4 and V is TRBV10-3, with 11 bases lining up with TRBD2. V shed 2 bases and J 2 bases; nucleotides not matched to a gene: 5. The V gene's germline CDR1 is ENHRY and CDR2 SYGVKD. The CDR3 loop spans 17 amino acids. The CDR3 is CAISEATSGSSKNIQYF. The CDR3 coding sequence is TGTGCCATCAGTGAGGCAACTAGCGGGAGTTCCAAAAACATTCAGTACTTC.

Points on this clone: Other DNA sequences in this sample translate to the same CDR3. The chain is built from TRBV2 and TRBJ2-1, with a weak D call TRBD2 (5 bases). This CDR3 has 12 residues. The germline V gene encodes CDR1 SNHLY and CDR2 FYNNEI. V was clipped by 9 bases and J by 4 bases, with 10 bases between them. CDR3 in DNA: TGTGCCAGTACAAGCGGATACAATGAGCAGTTCTTC. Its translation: CASTSGYNEQFF.

This CDR3 reads CASSPAAGSTNEKLFF. For the CDR3, the DNA is TGTGCCAGCAGCCCAGCCGCGGGGTCGACTAATGAAAAACTGTTTTTT. The chain couples TRBV4-2 to TRBJ1-4; no definite D call. The germline V and J ends were trimmed by 4 bases and 2 bases, with 14 bases remaining between them. CDR1 and CDR2 from the germline V gene are LGHNA and YNFKEQ. This CDR3 region has 16 residues.

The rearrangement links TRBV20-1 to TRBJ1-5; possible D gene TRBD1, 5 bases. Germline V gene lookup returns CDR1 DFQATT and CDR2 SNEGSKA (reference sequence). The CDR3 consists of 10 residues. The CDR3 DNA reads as TGCAGCGCAGGGAATCAGCCCCAGCATTTT. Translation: CSAGNQPQHF.

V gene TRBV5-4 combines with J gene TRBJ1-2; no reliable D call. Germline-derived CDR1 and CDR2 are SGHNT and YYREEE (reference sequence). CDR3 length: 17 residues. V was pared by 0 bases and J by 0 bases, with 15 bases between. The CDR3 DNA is TGTGCCAGCAGCTTGGGGCCCCCCAAAGTCTCTAACTATGGCTACACCTTC. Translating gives CASSLGPPKVSNYGYTF.

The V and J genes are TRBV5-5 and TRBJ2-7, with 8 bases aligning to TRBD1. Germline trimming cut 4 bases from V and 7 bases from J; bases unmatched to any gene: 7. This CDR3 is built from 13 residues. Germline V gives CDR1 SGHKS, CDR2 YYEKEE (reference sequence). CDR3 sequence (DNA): TGTGCCAGCAGCCAGTGGACAGGGCGGGAGCAGTACTTC. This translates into CASSQWTGREQYF.

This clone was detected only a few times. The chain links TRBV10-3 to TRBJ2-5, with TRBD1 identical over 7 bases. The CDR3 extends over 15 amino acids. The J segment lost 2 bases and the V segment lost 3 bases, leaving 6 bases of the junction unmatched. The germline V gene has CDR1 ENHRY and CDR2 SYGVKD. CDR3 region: CAISDPGQLQETQYF. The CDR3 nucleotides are TGTGCCATCAGTGACCCGGGACAGTTACAAGAGACCCAGTACTTC.

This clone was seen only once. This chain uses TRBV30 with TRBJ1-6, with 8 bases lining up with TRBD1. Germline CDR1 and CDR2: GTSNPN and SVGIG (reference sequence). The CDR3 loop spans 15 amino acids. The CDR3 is CAGGGGQVGKSPLHF. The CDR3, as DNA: TGTGCAGGCGGAGGGGGACAGGTCGGAAAATCACCCCTCCACTTT.

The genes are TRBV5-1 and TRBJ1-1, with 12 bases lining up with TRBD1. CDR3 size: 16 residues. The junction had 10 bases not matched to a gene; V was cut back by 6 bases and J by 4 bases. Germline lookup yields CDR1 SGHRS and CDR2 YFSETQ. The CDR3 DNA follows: TGCGCCAGCATACCGGGACAGGGGGCGGTCGGCACTGAAGCTTTCTTT. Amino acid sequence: CASIPGQGAVGTEAFF.

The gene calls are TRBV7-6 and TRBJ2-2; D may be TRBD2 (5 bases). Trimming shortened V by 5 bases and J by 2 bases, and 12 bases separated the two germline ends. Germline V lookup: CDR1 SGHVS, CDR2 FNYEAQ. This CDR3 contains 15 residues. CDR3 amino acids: CASSHERTNTGELFF. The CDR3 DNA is TGTGCCAGCAGCCACGAGAGGACTAACACCGGGGAGCTGTTTTTT.

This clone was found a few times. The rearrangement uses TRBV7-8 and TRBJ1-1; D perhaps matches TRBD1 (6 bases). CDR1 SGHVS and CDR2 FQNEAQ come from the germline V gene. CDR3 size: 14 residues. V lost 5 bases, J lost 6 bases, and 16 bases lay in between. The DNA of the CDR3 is TGTGCCAGCAGCCCAGGACAGCGAGCCCCTGAAGCTTTCTTT. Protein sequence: CASSPGQRAPEAFF.

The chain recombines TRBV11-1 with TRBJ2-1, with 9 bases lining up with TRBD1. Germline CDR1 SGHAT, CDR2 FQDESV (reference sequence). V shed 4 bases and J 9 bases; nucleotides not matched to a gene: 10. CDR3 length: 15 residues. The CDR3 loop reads CASSWGRDRVAEQFF. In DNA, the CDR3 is TGTGCCAGCAGCTGGGGCCGGGACAGGGTCGCTGAGCAGTTCTTC.

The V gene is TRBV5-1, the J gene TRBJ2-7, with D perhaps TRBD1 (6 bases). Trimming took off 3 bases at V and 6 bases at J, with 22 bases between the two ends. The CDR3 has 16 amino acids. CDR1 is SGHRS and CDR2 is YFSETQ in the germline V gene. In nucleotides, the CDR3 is TGCGCCAGCAGCTCCGACCTTACAGGGTTCCCCGCCGAGCAGTACTTC. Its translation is CASSSDLTGFPAEQYF.

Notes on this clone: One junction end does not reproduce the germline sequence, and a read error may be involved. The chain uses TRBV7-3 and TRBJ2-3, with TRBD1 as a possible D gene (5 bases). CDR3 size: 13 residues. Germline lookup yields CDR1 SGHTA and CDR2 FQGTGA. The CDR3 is CSSSRSPGDTQYF. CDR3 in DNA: TGTTCCAGCAGCAGATCCCCAGGGGATACGCAGTATTTT.

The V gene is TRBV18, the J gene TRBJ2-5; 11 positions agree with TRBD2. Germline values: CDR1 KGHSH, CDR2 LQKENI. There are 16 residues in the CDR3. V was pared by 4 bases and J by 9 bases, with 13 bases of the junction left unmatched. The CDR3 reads CASSHPGTSGPMAQYF. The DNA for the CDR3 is TGTGCCAGCTCACACCCCGGGACTAGCGGACCCATGGCCCAGTACTTC.

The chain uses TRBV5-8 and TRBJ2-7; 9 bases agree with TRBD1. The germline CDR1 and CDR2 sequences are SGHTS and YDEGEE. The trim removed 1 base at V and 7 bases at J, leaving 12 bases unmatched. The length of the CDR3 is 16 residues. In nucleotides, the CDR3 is TGTGCCAGCAGCTTGCCGGAACAGACAGGGGGAAGGGAGCAGTACTTC. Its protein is CASSLPEQTGGREQYF.

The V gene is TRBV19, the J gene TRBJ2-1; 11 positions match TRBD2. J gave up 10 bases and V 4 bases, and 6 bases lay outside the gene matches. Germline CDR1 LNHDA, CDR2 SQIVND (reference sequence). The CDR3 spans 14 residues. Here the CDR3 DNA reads TGTGCCAGTAGTACTTTGGGACTAGCGGCGGAGCAGTTCTTC. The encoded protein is CASSTLGLAAEQFF.